The entry below describes one TCR beta chain. The antigen is unknown. Sequencing was performed with immunoSEQ multiplex PCR; in TCRdb, only in-frame clones are kept and a portion is missing. The sample contains around 75,000 clones, about 86% of which appear only once. This sample is drawn from a study of OX40 agonist ivuxolimab in advanced cancers. Study observations and caveats: The study found among the lowest clonal expansion in partial responders at 0.1-3.0 mg/kg. Among the nonresponders, some also had low normalized T-cell clonal expansion. Expanded clones were, on average, more numerous among CD8+ T cells than CD4+.

Germline assignment: CDR1 MDHEN and CDR2 SYDVKM. The length of the CDR3 is 18 residues. Trimming removed 6 bases at V and 1 base at J, with 25 bases between. The sequence was obtained from an adult with an advanced solid tumor such as melanoma, head and neck, liver or kidney cancer. Sequencing was performed on CD4+ or CD8+ T cells sorted from blood, taken in a trial of the OX40 agonist ivuxolimab. The gene calls are TRBV28 and TRBJ2-7; D gene unclear. CDR3 DNA sequence: TGTGCCAGCAGCTGGGGTGGATTAGGTTCTACGAAATCCTACGAGCAGTACTTC. Its protein is CASSWGGLGSTKSYEQYF.